A single TCR beta chain is shown here with its context. The antigen remains undetermined. This entry belongs to a study of cytomegalovirus exposure and HLA in healthy donors. Study results and limitations: The authors assumed roughly uniform sequencing depth across donors for presence/absence analyses. V segments that were indistinguishable, TRBV6-2 and TRBV6-3 among them, were omitted from analysis. Being productive about 87% or about 30% of the time was typical of most TCR beta V segments in an earlier analysis.

PCR involved 60 Vbeta and 13 Jbeta primers. TCRdb keeps only in-frame clones here, not all; method: immunoSEQ multiplex PCR. The data contain 300,000 or so clones, almost 85% of them singletons. Germline V CDR1 and CDR2: DFQATT, SNEGSKA (reference sequence). The CDR3 is 11 amino acids. The V and J ends lost 7 bases and 3 bases respectively, with 10 bases between them. Input material: PBMCs. The chain couples TRBV20-1 to TRBJ2-7; D not resolved. This clonotype was sampled from a woman aged 40 to 50 in good health and CMV-seropositive. The CDR3 DNA reads as TGCAGTGAGCAGAGGAGCTACGAGCAGTACTTC. Encoded protein: CSEQRSYEQYF.